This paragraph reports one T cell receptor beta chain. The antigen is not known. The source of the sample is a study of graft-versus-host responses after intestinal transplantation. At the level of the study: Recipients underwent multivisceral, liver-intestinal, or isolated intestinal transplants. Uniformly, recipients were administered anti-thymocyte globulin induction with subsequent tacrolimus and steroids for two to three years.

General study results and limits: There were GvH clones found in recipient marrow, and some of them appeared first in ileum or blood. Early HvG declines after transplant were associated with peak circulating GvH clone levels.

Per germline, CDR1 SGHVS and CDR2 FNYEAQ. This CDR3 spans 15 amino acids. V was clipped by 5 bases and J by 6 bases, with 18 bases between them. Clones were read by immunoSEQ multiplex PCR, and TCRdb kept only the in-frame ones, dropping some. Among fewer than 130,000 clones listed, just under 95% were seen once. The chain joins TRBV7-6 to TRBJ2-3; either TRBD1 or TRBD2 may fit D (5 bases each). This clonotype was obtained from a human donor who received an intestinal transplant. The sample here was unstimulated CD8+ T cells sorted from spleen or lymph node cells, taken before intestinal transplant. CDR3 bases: TGTGCCAGCAGCCGGGACCCTGCCGTGGTGGATACGCAGTATTTT. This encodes CASSRDPAVVDTQYF.